A selection of T cell receptor beta chains follows, all from one sample in a study of cytomegalovirus exposure and HLA in healthy donors. Sequenced by immunoSEQ multiplex PCR; TCRdb stores in-frame clones only, minus some. The table records 100,000 to 150,000 clones, about 73% of them present only once. Specimen: PBMCs. Every receptor here comes from a middle-aged woman in good health and CMV-seronegative. The CDR3 runs from the conserved cysteine through the conserved F or W.

V,J,CDR3
TRBV7-2,TRBJ2-7,CASSTSWGQGYEQYF
TRBV9,TRBJ2-3,CASSEGAGGGTQYF
TRBV21-1,TRBJ2-1,CASRCGEDCVSEQFF
TRBV4-2,TRBJ1-2,CASSQEPQGNYGYTF
TRBV7-9,TRBJ2-7,CAGSLGPRAYEQYF
TRBV20-1,TRBJ2-7,CSARGGGEQYF
TRBV12-2,TRBJ1-5,CASRFRFSGFDQPQHF
TRBV7-9,TRBJ1-2,CASSEGEGYTF
TRBV29-1,TRBJ2-1,CSATRGRYNEQFF
TRBV10-3,TRBJ2-7,CATGSGSGYEQYF
TRBV9,TRBJ2-5,CASSEGSQETQYF
TRBV10-2,TRBJ2-7,CASSQRVSGGEQYF
TRBV30,TRBJ2-7,CAWKLATSPYEQYF
TRBV25-1,TRBJ1-2,CASSEAVEANYGYTF
TRBV25-1,TRBJ2-1,CASSIPGYNEQFF
TRBV4-1,TRBJ2-7,CASSQEQMLYEQYF
TRBV19,TRBJ1-1,CASSNEGELGKNTEAFF